A selection of T cell receptor beta chains follows, all from one sample in a study of T cell responses to AZD1222 COVID-19 vaccine. Generated by immunoSEQ multiplex PCR, the TCRdb table keeps only in-frame clones and is missing some. Of 200,000 or so clones in the sample, approximately 94% are singletons; the top ten hold 7.5% to 10%. This sample comprised peripheral blood, obtained on day 0 of AZD1222 vaccination. All receptors come from an adult in good health. Each CDR3 is given with its conserved first and last residue. D genes are given only for firm matches. Size is stated for part of the rows, as once, few or many counts, or as a class when the clone is expanded.

J gene	D gene	clone size	V gene	CDR3 DNA	CDR3 protein
TRBJ2-1	.	.	TRBV19	TGTGCCAGTAGTATAGAAGGGGTTTACGGCAATGAGCAGTTCTTC	CASSIEGVYGNEQFF
TRBJ1-5	TRBD1	.	TRBV6-5	TGTGCCAGCAGTTACTCGACAGGGACTAGCAATCAGCCCCAGCATTTT	CASSYSTGTSNQPQHF
TRBJ1-1	TRBD1	.	TRBV10-3	TGTGCCATCACCAAACGGGACAGATCCCCGAACACTGAAGCTTTCTTT	CAITKRDRSPNTEAFF
TRBJ1-2	.	.	TRBV29-1	TGCAGCGTTGAAGATCTTGACAGGTACCATGGCTACACCTTC	CSVEDLDRYHGYTF
TRBJ2-7	.	.	TRBV5-1	TGCGCCAGCAGCTTGGATGTCTTAGTTGGGTCCTACGAGCAGTACTTC	CASSLDVLVGSYEQYF
TRBJ1-6	TRBD1	.	TRBV3-1/TRBV3-2	TGTGCCAGCAGCCTTGGACAGGACAAGGCCCTCCACTTT	CASSLGQDKALHF
TRBJ1-1	.	.	TRBV18	TGTGCCAGCTCACCCATCGTGGGCGCTGAAGCTTTCTTT	CASSPIVGAEAFF
TRBJ1-1	.	.	TRBV18	TGTGCCAGCTCACCAAGGTCGGACAGTGAAGCTTTCTTT	CASSPRSDSEAFF
TRBJ2-7	TRBD2	.	TRBV30	TGTGCCTGGAGTGTTGCTAGCGGGAGCTCCTACGAGCAGTACTTC	CAWSVASGSSYEQYF
TRBJ2-1	TRBD1	once	TRBV2	TGTGCCAGCAGTACCTTAGACAGGGGGTGGAATGAGCAGTTCTTC	CASSTLDRGWNEQFF
TRBJ1-2	.	.	TRBV30	TGTGCCTGGAGTTCCCGGGACGGCGGGGGCTACACCTTC	CAWSSRDGGGYTF
TRBJ1-3	.	.	TRBV6-6	TGTGCCAGCAGCGGGAGGGAAACTACTGGAAACACCATATATTTT	CASSGRETTGNTIYF
TRBJ1-2	.	.	TRBV18	TGTGCCAGCTCACCAGTATATTGGGTTTCTCCCACTCCGACCTATGGCTACACCTTC	CASSPVYWVSPTPTYGYTF
TRBJ2-1	.	.	TRBV29-1	TGCAGCGTTACGGGACTCAATAGCGGTGAGCAGTTCTTC	CSVTGLNSGEQFF
TRBJ1-3	.	.	TRBV6-5	TGTGCCGTACAGGCCTCTGGAAACACCATATATTTT	CAVQASGNTIYF
TRBJ2-1	TRBD2	.	TRBV5-1	TGCGCCAGCGGCACTAGCGGGAGGTCCCATGAGCAGTTCTTC	CASGTSGRSHEQFF
TRBJ2-3	TRBD2	.	TRBV9	TGTGCCAGCAGCGTAGTGGGGCTAGCGGGAGGAAGAGATACGCAGTATTTT	CASSVVGLAGGRDTQYF
TRBJ2-1	TRBD2	.	TRBV19	TGTGCCAGTAGTATTGGGACTAGCGGGAGAAGGGGTTACAATGAGCAGTTCTTC	CASSIGTSGRRGYNEQFF
TRBJ1-2	TRBD1	.	TRBV15	TGTGCCACCAGCAGAAGGGACAGAAACTATGGCTACACCTTC	CATSRRDRNYGYTF
TRBJ1-6	.	.	TRBV28	TGTGCCAGCAGACTAGGATGGGGACCCCTCCACTTT	CASRLGWGPLHF
TRBJ1-4	TRBD1	.	TRBV30	TGTGCCTGGAGCCAAGAAGGACAGGTTGCAACTAATGAAAAACTGTTTTTT	CAWSQEGQVATNEKLFF
TRBJ2-7	.	once	TRBV10-1	TGCGCCAGCAGTGAGTTAGGACAGAGATCCTACGAGCAGTACTTC	CASSELGQRSYEQYF
TRBJ2-3	.	.	TRBV11-3	TGTGCCAGCAGCAAGACAGGAGATACGCAGTATTTT	CASSKTGDTQYF
TRBJ2-3	.	.	TRBV13	TGTGCCAGCAACTTGAAGGGAGCGGTCACAGATACGCAGTATTTT	CASNLKGAVTDTQYF
TRBJ2-1	.	.	TRBV11-2	TGTGCCAGCAGCTTAGGCGGTGAGCAGTTCTTC	CASSLGGEQFF
TRBJ1-6	.	.	TRBV5-1	TGCGCCAGCAGCTTCGCTATCGGGACGGGAAATTCACCCCTCCACTTT	CASSFAIGTGNSPLHF
TRBJ2-3	.	.	TRBV5-1	TGCGCCAGCAGCCTGCTGGGGACGCAGTATTTT	CASSLLGTQYF
TRBJ2-2	TRBD2	.	TRBV6-1	TGTGCCAGCAGTGAAGCATGGCCGGGACTAACGCCGGCGAACACCGGGGAGCTGTTTTTT	CASSEAWPGLTPANTGELFF
TRBJ2-5	.	.	TRBV3-1/TRBV3-2	TGTGCCAGCAGCCAAGGGTCGCGTCTAACTCGTGAGACCCAGTACTTC	CASSQGSRLTRETQYF
TRBJ2-2	.	once	TRBV2	TGTGCCAGCGCGGGACTGGGGGCCACCGGGGAGCTGTTTTTT	CASAGLGATGELFF
TRBJ2-1	.	.	TRBV3-1/TRBV3-2	TGTGCCAGCAGCCAAGATCCGGAAGACGAGCAGTTCTTC	CASSQDPEDEQFF
TRBJ1-1	.	.	TRBV5-1	TGCGCCAGCAGCCCTGGGCCGATTTCCAGTTTGAACACTGAAGCTTTCTTT	CASSPGPISSLNTEAFF
TRBJ1-1	.	.	TRBV10-2	TGCGCCAGCAGTGAGTCGGCCCCGGGACTCCGTGAAGCTTTCTTT	CASSESAPGLREAFF
TRBJ1-1	.	once	TRBV27	TGTGCCAGCAGTATAGGACCGCTGAACACTGAAGCTTTCTTT	CASSIGPLNTEAFF
TRBJ2-7	TRBD2	once	TRBV3-1/TRBV3-2	TGTGCCAGCAGCCAAGATTCGGTCCTAGCGGGAGAGGGATCCTACGAGCAGTACTTC	CASSQDSVLAGEGSYEQYF
TRBJ1-1	.	.	TRBV5-1	TGCGCCAGCAGCTCTGGTGACCGTTGGGAAGCTTTCTTT	CASSSGDRWEAFF
TRBJ1-2	TRBD1	.	TRBV9	TGTGCCAGCAGCGCGGCCGGGCCAGGGGGCCGAGGGAACTATGGCTACACCTTC	CASSAAGPGGRGNYGYTF
TRBJ2-7	.	.	TRBV28	TGTGCCAGCAGACCGTGGGGACATGGGAACTACGAGCAGTACTTC	CASRPWGHGNYEQYF
TRBJ1-2	TRBD1	.	TRBV7-8	TGTGCCAGCAGCCCCGGGACAGGTTTACAAGGGGGCTACACCTTC	CASSPGTGLQGGYTF
TRBJ1-2	.	.	TRBV27	TGTGCCAGCAGTTTATCACAAGACTATGGCTACACCTTC	CASSLSQDYGYTF
TRBJ1-2	TRBD1	.	TRBV4-2	TGTGCCAGCAGCCAGAATAACAGGGGTGGCTACACCTTC	CASSQNNRGGYTF
TRBJ1-1	.	few	TRBV6-5	TGTGCCAGCAGACGTGGGGCCGGACTGTCTAATGAAGCTTTCTTT	CASRRGAGLSNEAFF
TRBJ2-7	TRBD1	few	TRBV5-1	TGCGCCAGCAGCGATGGCCTCCGGGACAGTTATTCCTACGAGCAGTACTTC	CASSDGLRDSYSYEQYF
TRBJ1-2	.	few	TRBV19	TGTGCCAGTAGTTACGAAGGACGGATATATGGCTACACCTTC	CASSYEGRIYGYTF
TRBJ1-2	.	.	TRBV7-9	TGTGCCAGCAGCAGGACCGGGACCCTCTATGGCTACACCTTC	CASSRTGTLYGYTF
TRBJ2-3	TRBD2	.	TRBV18	TGTGCCAGCTCATCGGGACTAGCGGGAGTCTCTAGCACAGATACGCAGTATTTT	CASSSGLAGVSSTDTQYF
TRBJ1-1	.	.	TRBV30	TGTGCCTGGAGTGTGGGTCCCGGAGCTTTCTTT	CAWSVGPGAFF
TRBJ1-1	.	.	TRBV7-9	TGTGCCAGCTTACCTGCGGGGAACACTGAAGCTTTCTTT	CASLPAGNTEAFF
TRBJ2-5	.	.	TRBV7-8	TGTGCCAGCAGCTTTGGGGGAGAGACCCAGTACTTC	CASSFGGETQYF
TRBJ1-6	.	few	TRBV21-1	TGTGCCAGCAGCAAAGCGCGCGGGGGGGGACTGGAAAATTCACCCCTCCACTTT	CASSKARGGGLENSPLHF
TRBJ1-2	TRBD1	.	TRBV6-5	TGTGCCAGCAGTTTCGGACAGGGAGGCTATGGCTACACCTTC	CASSFGQGGYGYTF
TRBJ1-3	.	.	TRBV6-5	TGTGCCAGCAGCCTCGGGGATGGTGGAAACACCATATATTTT	CASSLGDGGNTIYF
TRBJ2-5	.	once	TRBV15	TGTGCCACCAGCATATCCTTGGAGGGCCAAGAGACCCAGTACTTC	CATSISLEGQETQYF